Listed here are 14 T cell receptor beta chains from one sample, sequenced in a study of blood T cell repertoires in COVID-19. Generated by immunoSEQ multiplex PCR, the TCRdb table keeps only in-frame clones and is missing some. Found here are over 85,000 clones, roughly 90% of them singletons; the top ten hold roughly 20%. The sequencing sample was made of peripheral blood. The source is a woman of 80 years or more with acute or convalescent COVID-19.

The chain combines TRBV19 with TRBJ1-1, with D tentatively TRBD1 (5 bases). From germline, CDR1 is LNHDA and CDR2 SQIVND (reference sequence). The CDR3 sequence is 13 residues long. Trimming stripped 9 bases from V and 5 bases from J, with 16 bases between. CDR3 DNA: TGTGCCAGCGGGCAGCGGGCAGGGACTGAAGCTTTCTTT. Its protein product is CASGQRAGTEAFF.

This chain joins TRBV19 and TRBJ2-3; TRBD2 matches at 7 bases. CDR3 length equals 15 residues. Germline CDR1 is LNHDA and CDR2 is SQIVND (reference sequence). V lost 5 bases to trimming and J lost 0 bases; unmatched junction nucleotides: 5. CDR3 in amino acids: CASSPWEGSTDTQYF. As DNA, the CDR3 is TGTGCCAGTAGTCCCTGGGAGGGTAGCACAGATACGCAGTATTTT. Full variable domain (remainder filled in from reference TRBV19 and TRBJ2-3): DGGITQSPKYLFRKEGQNVTLSCEQNLNHDAMYWYRQDPGQGLRLIYYSQIVNDFQKGDIAEGYSVSREKKESFPLTVTSAQKNPTAFYLCASSPWEGSTDTQYFGPGTRLTVL.

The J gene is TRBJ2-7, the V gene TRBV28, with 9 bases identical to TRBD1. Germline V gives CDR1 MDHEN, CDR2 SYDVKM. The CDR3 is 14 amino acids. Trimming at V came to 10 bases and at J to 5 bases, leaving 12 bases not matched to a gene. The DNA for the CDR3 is TGTGCCACCTCCCGGGACAGGGCGATCCACGAGCAGTACTTC. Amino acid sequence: CATSRDRAIHEQYF.

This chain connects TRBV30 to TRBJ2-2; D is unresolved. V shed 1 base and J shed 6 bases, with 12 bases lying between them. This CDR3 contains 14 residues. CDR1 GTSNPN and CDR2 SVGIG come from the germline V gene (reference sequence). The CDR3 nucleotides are TGTGCCTGGAGTGCTAGGAAGGTGGCCGGGGAGCTGTTTTTT. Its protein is CAWSARKVAGELFF.

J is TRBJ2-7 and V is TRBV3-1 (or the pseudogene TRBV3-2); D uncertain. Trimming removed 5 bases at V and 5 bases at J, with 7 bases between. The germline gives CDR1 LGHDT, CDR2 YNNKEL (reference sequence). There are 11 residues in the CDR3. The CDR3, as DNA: TGTGCCAGCAGCTCCTCGGACGAGCAGTACTTC. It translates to CASSSSDEQYF.

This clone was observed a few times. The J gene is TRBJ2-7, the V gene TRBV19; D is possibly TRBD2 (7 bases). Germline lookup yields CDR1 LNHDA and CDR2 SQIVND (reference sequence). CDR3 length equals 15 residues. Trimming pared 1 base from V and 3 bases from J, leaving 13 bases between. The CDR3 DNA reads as TGTGCCAGTAGTATAGTGGGCGGGGGCTTCTACGAGCAGTACTTC. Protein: CASSIVGGGFYEQYF.

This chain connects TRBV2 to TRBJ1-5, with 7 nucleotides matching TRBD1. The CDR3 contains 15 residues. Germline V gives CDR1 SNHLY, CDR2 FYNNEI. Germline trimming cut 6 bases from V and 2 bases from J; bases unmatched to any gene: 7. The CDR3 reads CASREQGIGNQPQHF. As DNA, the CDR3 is TGTGCCAGCAGAGAACAGGGGATTGGCAATCAGCCCCAGCATTTT.

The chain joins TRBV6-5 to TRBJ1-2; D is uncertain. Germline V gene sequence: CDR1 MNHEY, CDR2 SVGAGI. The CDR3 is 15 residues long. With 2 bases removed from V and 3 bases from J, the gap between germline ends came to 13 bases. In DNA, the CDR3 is TGTGCCAGCAGTTACGGGCAGGTGAAGGACTATGGCTACACCTTC. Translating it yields CASSYGQVKDYGYTF.

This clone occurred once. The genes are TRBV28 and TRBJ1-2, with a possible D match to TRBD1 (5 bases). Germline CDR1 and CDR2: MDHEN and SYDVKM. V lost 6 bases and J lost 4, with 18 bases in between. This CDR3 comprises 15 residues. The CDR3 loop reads CASRASGLLFYGYTF. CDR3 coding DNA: TGTGCCAGCAGAGCCTCGGGACTTCTTTTCTATGGCTACACCTTC.

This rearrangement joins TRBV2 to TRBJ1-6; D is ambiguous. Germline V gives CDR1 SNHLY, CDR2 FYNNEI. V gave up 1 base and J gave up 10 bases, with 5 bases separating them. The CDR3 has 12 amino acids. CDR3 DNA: TGTGCCAGCAGTGAAGATCAGTCACCCCTCCACTTT. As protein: CASSEDQSPLHF.

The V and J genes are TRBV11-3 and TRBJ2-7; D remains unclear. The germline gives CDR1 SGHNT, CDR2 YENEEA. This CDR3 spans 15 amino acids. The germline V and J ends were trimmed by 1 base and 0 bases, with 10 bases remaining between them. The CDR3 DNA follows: TGTGCCAGCAGCTTAGGACCCCAGGCCTCCTACGAGCAGTACTTC. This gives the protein CASSLGPQASYEQYF.

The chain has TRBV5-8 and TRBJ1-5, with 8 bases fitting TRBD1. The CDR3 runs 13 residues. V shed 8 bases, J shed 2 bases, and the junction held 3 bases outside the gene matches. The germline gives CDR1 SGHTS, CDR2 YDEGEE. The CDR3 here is CASHRGGNQPQHF. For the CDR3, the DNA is TGTGCCAGTCACAGGGGGGGCAATCAGCCCCAGCATTTT.

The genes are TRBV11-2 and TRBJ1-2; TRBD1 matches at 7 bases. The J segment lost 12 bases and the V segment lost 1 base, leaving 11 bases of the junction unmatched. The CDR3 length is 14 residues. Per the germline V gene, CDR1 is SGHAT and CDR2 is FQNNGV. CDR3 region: CASSLGRDSLKDTF. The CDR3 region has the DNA TGTGCCAGCAGCTTAGGGCGGGACAGCCTAAAGGACACCTTC.

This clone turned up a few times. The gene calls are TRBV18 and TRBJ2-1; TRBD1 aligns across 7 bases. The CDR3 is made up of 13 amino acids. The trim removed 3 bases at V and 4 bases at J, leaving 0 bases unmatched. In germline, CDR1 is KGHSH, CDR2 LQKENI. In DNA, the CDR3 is TGTGCCAGCTCACCGACAGGGTACAATGAGCAGTTCTTC. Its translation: CASSPTGYNEQFF.